Listed below are T cell receptor beta chains from one sample, sequenced in a study of vaccination effects on CD4 cells after COVID-19. Profiled with immunoSEQ multiplex PCR; TCRdb holds only in-frame clones, not every one. Among some 30,000 clones listed, under 80% were seen once. For these TCRs, the target antigens are not known. The source material was CD4+ T cells from PBMCs cultured with a peptide pool, sampled before COVID-19 vaccination. These receptors were collected from a human donor who had a prior SARS-CoV-2 infection. Both conserved end residues are part of each CDR3. A row's size may be missing; if present it is once, few, many or a size class.

size,V,CDR3
-,TRBV7-3,CASSLQSTSPTDTQYF
once,TRBV14,CASSPVASREQYF
-,TRBV11-3,CASSLRAGVREEKDF
-,TRBV7-6,CASSLAGGGLGTGELFF
-,TRBV30,CAWTGHSPYEQFF
once,TRBV4-1,CASSQAAPRGANQPQHF
-,TRBV7-9,CASSFGTRDLGTEAFF
-,TRBV5-1,CASSLDAVSGYTF
-,TRBV29-1,CSVGPDQETQYF
-,TRBV19,CASSRQGRDQPQHF
-,TRBV7-3,CASSSAGRAGELFF
-,TRBV28,CASSFWGRSYEQYF
-,TRBV7-2,CASSLREGYEQYF
-,TRBV7-2,CASSPNRGRETQYF
-,TRBV5-1,CASSSNINEQFF
-,TRBV2,CASSPPGGYSYEQYF
-,TRBV27,CASSFQSRRGLIYEQYF
-,TRBV5-1,CASSDWETSHYGYTF
-,TRBV7-2,CASNNYPGESNEQFF
-,TRBV7-2,CASSSLAGVYNEQFF
few,TRBV5-4,CASRYSGGHGYTF
once,TRBV15,CATSRDQQMNTEAFF
-,TRBV10-3,CAISVGGPNTEAFF
few,TRBV3-1/TRBV3-2,CASSHRVREQYF
-,TRBV27,CASSSDRWDTGELFF
few,TRBV5-5,CASSAPPPYSNQPQHF
-,TRBV19,CASSIQGVAGPFNEQFF
-,TRBV30,CAWRRDSGYGELFF
-,TRBV19,CASSWRERGLRYEQFF
-,TRBV3-1/TRBV3-2,CASSQEERTGFYEQYF
-,TRBV27,CASSLERRGRRGNQPQHF
-,TRBV29-1,CSAPSLGGSGPAAKNIQYF
-,TRBV5-1,CASSLDRASNTEAFF
once,TRBV30,CAWSQGLPQPQHF
-,TRBV2,CASRDRGLGEQYF
-,TRBV7-9,CASSFLDFWGEQYF
few,TRBV15,CATSKRASGYNEQFF
once,TRBV7-9,CASSWYQETQYF
once,TRBV6-6,CASSYEVISYNSPLHF
few,TRBV11-2,CASSFRTSHSYEQYF
-,TRBV6-5,CASSLTGGQETQYF
once,TRBV11-2,CASSDWIDIGTDTQYF
-,TRBV2,CASGGGPDIQYF
-,TRBV5-4,CASSQGVRPTDTQYF
-,TRBV9,CASSVWDYTDTQYF
few,TRBV7-9,CASSLDGYSGNTIYF
once,TRBV21-1,CASSKGRRGLYEQYF
-,TRBV30,CAWNRDRGNAGELFF
-,TRBV5-3,CARSPGTGRYSAGNTIYF
few,TRBV10-1,CAERAMLNYPPYSNQPQHF
once,TRBV4-1,CASSRNEGSGANVLTF
few,TRBV5-5,CASSFGYRGTGELFF
-,TRBV18,CASSADDSGGHETQYF
-,TRBV5-1,CASSLSHGSGANVLTF
few,TRBV11-3,CASTTEGGNTIYF
-,TRBV6-5,CASPRGRGNTEAFF
-,TRBV5-5,CASSPGPVVGELFF